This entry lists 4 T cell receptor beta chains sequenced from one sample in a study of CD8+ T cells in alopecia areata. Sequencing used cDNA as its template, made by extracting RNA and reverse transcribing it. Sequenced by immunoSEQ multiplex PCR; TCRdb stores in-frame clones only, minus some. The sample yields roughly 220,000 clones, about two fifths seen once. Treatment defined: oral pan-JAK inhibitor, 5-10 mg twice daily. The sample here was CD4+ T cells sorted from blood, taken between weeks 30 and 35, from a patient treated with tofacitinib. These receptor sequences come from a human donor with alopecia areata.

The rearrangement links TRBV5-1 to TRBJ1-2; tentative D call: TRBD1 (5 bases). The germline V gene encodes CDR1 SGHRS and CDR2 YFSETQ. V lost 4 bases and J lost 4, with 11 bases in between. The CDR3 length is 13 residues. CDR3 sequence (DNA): TGCGCCAGCAGCCGACGGGACGCCTATGGCTACACCTTC. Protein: CASSRRDAYGYTF.

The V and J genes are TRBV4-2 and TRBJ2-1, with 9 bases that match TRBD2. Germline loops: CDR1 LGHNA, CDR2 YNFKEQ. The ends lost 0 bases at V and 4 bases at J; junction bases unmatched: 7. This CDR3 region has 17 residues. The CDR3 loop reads CASSQDLGSGRYNEQFF. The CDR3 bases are TGTGCCAGCAGCCAAGACCTGGGTAGCGGGAGATACAATGAGCAGTTCTTC.

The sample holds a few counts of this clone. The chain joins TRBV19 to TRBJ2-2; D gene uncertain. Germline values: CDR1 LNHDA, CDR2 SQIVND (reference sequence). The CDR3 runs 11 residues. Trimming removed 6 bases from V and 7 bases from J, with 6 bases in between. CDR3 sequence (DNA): TGTGCCAGTAGGGTTGGCGGGGAGCTGTTTTTT. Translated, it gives CASRVGGELFF.

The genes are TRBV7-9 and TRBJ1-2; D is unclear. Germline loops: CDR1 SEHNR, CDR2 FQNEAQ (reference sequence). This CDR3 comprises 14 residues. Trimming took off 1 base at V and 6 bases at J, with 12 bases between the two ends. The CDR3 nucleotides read TGTGCCAGCAGCTTAGGGGTCGTTGGGAATGGCTACACCTTC. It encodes CASSLGVVGNGYTF.